What follows are 20 T cell receptor beta chains derived from one specimen sequenced in a study of metastatic and nonmetastatic thyroid tumors. Each patient came to thyroid surgery without any prior treatment (of any kind). TCRdb reassembled clones from the PCR reads with MiXCR. Here the sample spans roughly 20,000 clones, about 30% being singletons. Sequencing input: blood. The receptors derive from a female donor with papillary thyroid cancer or a benign thyroid nodule (not recorded which). Some clones in this sample may be carry-over from other donors' samples.

Here the CDR3 DNA reads TGCAGTGCTAGAGACCTAGCGGGAGTTGTTGAGCAGTTCTTC. Translation gives CSARDLAGVVEQFF. The chain combines TRBV20-1 with TRBJ2-1; 10 nucleotides line up with TRBD2. Germline V gene data show CDR1 as DFQATT and CDR2 as SNEGSKA (reference sequence). This CDR3 has 14 residues. V lost 0 bases and J lost 9; bases outside the gene matches: 5.

This clone is medium-sized within its sample. The V and J genes are TRBV6-1 and TRBJ1-6, with D perhaps TRBD1 (6 bases). There are 13 residues in the CDR3. Trimming cost V 11 bases and J 0 bases, with 8 bases left between them. Germline CDR1 reads MNHNS; CDR2 reads SASEGT. The CDR3 DNA is TGTGCCGGACAGAGCTCCTATAATTCACCCCTCCACTTT. Its translation: CAGQSSYNSPLHF.

There are many counts of this clone. V usage is TRBV7-2 and J usage is TRBJ2-1; 9 bases map to TRBD1. V trimming: 0 bases; J trimming: 5 bases; junction bases outside the gene matches: 5. Germline V gives CDR1 SGHTA, CDR2 FQGNSA. The CDR3 is made up of 16 amino acids. The CDR3 nucleotides are TGTGCCAGCAGCTTAGCTCACAGGGGGCGAGACAATGAGCAGTTCTTC. As protein: CASSLAHRGRDNEQFF. The whole variable domain, filled in from reference TRBV7-2 and TRBJ2-1, reads GAGVSQSPSNKVTEKGKDVELRCDPISGHTALYWYRQSLGQGLEFLIYFQGNSAPDKSGLPSDRFSAERTGGSVSTLTIQRTQQEDSAVYLCASSLAHRGRDNEQFFGPGTRLTVL.

This clone was recorded at least ten times. This rearrangement joins TRBV19 to TRBJ2-5; D possibly corresponds to TRBD2 (6 bases). The CDR3 sequence is 16 residues long. V lost 5 bases to trimming and J lost 5 bases, with 21 bases between them. CDR1 LNHDA and CDR2 SQIVND come from the germline V gene (reference sequence). CDR3 nucleotides: TGTGCCAGTAGTGCCCCGCGGAGCGGAGGAGGGGAGACCCAGTACTTC. This encodes CASSAPRSGGGETQYF.

This chain joins TRBV4-2 and TRBJ2-7; 10 nucleotides line up with TRBD2. V lost 3 bases, J lost 0 bases, and 5 bases stayed unmatched. CDR1 is LGHNA, CDR2 YNFKEQ, per germline. The CDR3 length is 16 residues. The CDR3 protein is CASSQEIAGGSYEQYF. As DNA, the CDR3 is TGTGCCAGCAGCCAGGAGATAGCGGGGGGCTCCTACGAGCAGTACTTC.

This clone is deemed medium-sized. This chain joins TRBV20-1 and TRBJ1-1; 8 nucleotides agree with TRBD1. Germline CDR1 and CDR2: DFQATT and SNEGSKA (reference sequence). V trimming: 5 bases; J trimming: 3 bases; junction bases outside the gene matches: 8. This CDR3 spans 14 amino acids. The CDR3 nucleotides are TGCAGTGCTCAGAACGTGGACAGGGACACTGAAGCTTTCTTT. Translation: CSAQNVDRDTEAFF.

The chain links TRBV28 to TRBJ1-5, with unresolved D. The V and J ends lost 3 bases and 6 bases respectively, with 24 bases between them. There are 18 residues in the CDR3. Per germline, CDR1 MDHEN and CDR2 SYDVKM. CDR3 coding DNA: TGTGCCAGCAGTTTGCCGGGCCCCATCTCGTTTAACGGTCAGCCCCAGCATTTT. This sequence encodes CASSLPGPISFNGQPQHF.

This clone was counted ten times or more. The chain employs TRBV20-1 and TRBJ1-5; 10 nucleotides align to TRBD1. The CDR3 is 18 residues long. Germline values: CDR1 DFQATT, CDR2 SNEGSKA (reference sequence). V lost 0 bases to trimming and J lost 0 bases; unmatched junction nucleotides: 8. CDR3 nucleotides: TGCAGTGCTAGAGAGGGGACAGGGGCCCTATATAGCAATCAGCCCCAGCATTTT. Protein: CSAREGTGALYSNQPQHF.

This chain connects TRBV18 to TRBJ1-5; perhaps TRBD1 as D (6 bases). V was trimmed by 3 bases and J by 5 bases, leaving 11 bases between them. This CDR3 is 14 amino acids long. The germline gives CDR1 KGHSH, CDR2 LQKENI. The CDR3 sequence is CASSPIQGDQPQHF. CDR3 sequence (DNA): TGTGCCAGCTCACCGATACAGGGAGATCAGCCCCAGCATTTT.

To note about this clone: A much larger clone lies one base from this, so it may be a read error. This CDR3 reads CASSSVLAGGPRTGANVLTF. The CDR3 DNA reads as TGTGCCAGCAGCTCGGTCCTAGCGGGAGGGCCTCGTACTGGGGCCAACGTCCTGACTTTC. This chain connects TRBV7-1 to TRBJ2-6; TRBD2 aligns across 12 bases. TRBV7-1 is filed as an ORF, its function uncertain. Trimming removed 3 bases from V and 2 bases from J; junction bases left unmatched: 11. This CDR3 is built from 20 residues.

This chain's CDR3 is CASSYRGREQYF. CDR3 coding DNA: TGTGCCAGCAGCTACAGGGGGCGTGAGCAGTACTTC. This chain links TRBV11-2 with TRBJ2-7; 9 bases align to TRBD1. CDR1 is SGHAT, CDR2 FQNNGV, per germline. J gave up 7 bases and V 4 bases, and 2 bases lay outside the gene matches. This CDR3 has 12 amino acids.

The chain joins TRBV3-1 to TRBJ1-3; no clear D gene. Between the trimmed V and J ends, which lost 1 base and 7 bases, there was a span of 8 bases. Germline CDR1 is LGHDT and CDR2 is YNNKEL (reference sequence). This CDR3 spans 13 amino acids. CDR3 sequence (DNA): TGTGCCAGCAGCCAAGTCGAGGTGAACACCATATATTTT. The encoded protein is CASSQVEVNTIYF.

In its sample, this clone ranks as medium-sized. The V and J genes are TRBV28 and TRBJ2-7; 13 nucleotides agree with TRBD2. The CDR3 length is 15 residues. Germline CDR1 MDHEN, CDR2 SYDVKM. The trim removed 5 bases at V and 2 bases at J, leaving 3 bases unmatched. The chain's CDR3 is CASSPGLAGAYEQYF. DNA for the CDR3: TGTGCCAGCAGTCCTGGACTAGCGGGAGCCTACGAGCAGTACTTC. Full variable domain (outside the CDR3, taken from reference TRBV28 and TRBJ2-7): DVKVTQSSRYLVKRTGEKVFLECVQDMDHENMFWYRQDPGLGLRLIYFSYDVKMKEKGDIPEGYSVSREKKERFSLILESASTNQTSMYLCASSPGLAGAYEQYFGPGTRLTVT.

The chain couples TRBV7-9 to TRBJ1-5, with D unresolved. The CDR3 is 13 residues long. V dropped 0 bases and J dropped 7 bases, with 7 bases sitting between them. Germline V gene lookup returns CDR1 SEHNR and CDR2 FQNEAQ (reference sequence). CDR3 region: CASSLAVGQPQHF. For the CDR3, the DNA is TGTGCCAGCAGCTTAGCGGTTGGACAGCCCCAGCATTTT.

The chain is built from TRBV6-2 or TRBV6-3 and TRBJ2-6, with 7 bases identical to TRBD1. Per the germline V gene, CDR1 is MNHEY and CDR2 is SVGEGT. With 9 bases clipped from V and 3 bases from J, the junction kept 8 bases outside the gene matches. The CDR3 runs 15 residues. The CDR3 region is CARSRTGDGANVLTF. CDR3 bases: TGTGCCAGAAGCCGCACAGGGGATGGGGCCAACGTCCTGACTTTC.

Many counts were recorded for this clone. Its ends do not fully match the called genes, so a read error is possible. This rearrangement joins TRBV20-1 to TRBJ2-1; D gene uncertain. The CDR3 is 10 amino acids. CDR1 and CDR2 (germline): DFQATT, SNEGSKA (reference sequence). In DNA form, the CDR3 reads TGCAGTGCTAGAGATATTGAGGAGTTCTTC. It codes for CSARDIEEFF.

This clone appeared a few times. The chain recombines TRBV2 with TRBJ1-1; D remains ambiguous. CDR1 is SNHLY and CDR2 is FYNNEI in the germline V gene. This CDR3 has 10 amino acids. V gave up 10 bases and J gave up 2 bases, with 5 bases separating them. The CDR3 loop reads CAIINTEAFF. CDR3 bases: TGTGCCATCATCAACACTGAAGCTTTCTTT.

This clone came up many times. One end of the junction does not line up with germline, which may come from a read error. Within the sample, other DNA sequences also encode this same CDR3. The genes are TRBV20-1 and TRBJ1-1; unclear D gene. The CDR3 runs to 12 residues. The germline V gene encodes CDR1 DFQATT and CDR2 SNEGSKA (reference sequence). The CDR3 coding sequence is TGCAGTGCTAGAGCCCTTAACACTGAAGCTTTCTTC. Translation gives CSARALNTEAFF.

This clone was counted ten times or more. The rearrangement joins TRBV27 to TRBJ2-5, with 14 nucleotides matching TRBD2. The V gene's germline CDR1 is MNHEY and CDR2 SMNVEV (reference sequence). V shed 7 bases and J 5 bases; nucleotides not matched to a gene: 6. The CDR3 is made up of 15 amino acids. CDR3 nucleotide sequence: TGTGCCAGCAACCCCGGGACTAGCGGGAGTGAGACCCAGTACTTC. It yields the protein CASNPGTSGSETQYF.

On this clone: Since no conserved phenylalanine or tryptophan closes the CDR3, a read error is the likely cause. The rearrangement joins TRBV5-1 to TRBJ1-2, with D perhaps TRBD1 (6 bases). This CDR3 is built from 12 residues. CDR1 SGHRS and CDR2 YFSETQ come from the germline V gene. V shed 4 bases and J shed 8 bases, with 12 bases lying between them. CDR3 loop: CASSENRVGYTL. The CDR3 DNA reads TGCGCCAGCAGCGAAAACAGGGTAGGCTACACCCTC.